This T cell receptor beta chain was captured in a study of blood T cell repertoires in COVID-19. Looking at the study overall: Acute and convalescent COVID-19 samples came from the United States, Italy and Spain. Sources were T cells, B-cell-depleted T cells, or PBMCs; the material itself was cDNA or gDNA.

Methods used by the authors: Amplification of reference gene primers was used by the study to estimate nucleated cell counts. The assay was immunoSEQ multiplex PCR, and TCRdb's table has in-frame clones only and misses some. V and J calls and clone size follow that table, whereas D and trimming were derived from the DNA. This repertoire shows about 33,000 clones, around nine tenths found once; its top ten account for 6.3%. With 0 bases clipped from V and 3 bases from J, the junction kept 2 bases outside the gene matches. The CDR3 contains 17 residues. The germline CDR1 and CDR2 sequences are KGHSH and LQKENI.

The receptor comes from a human donor in a cohort sampled during active COVID-19. The chain uses TRBV18 and TRBJ2-5, with 15 bases lining up with TRBD2. Sequencing was carried out using peripheral blood. The CDR3 region is CASSPPGLAGGKETQYF. As DNA, the CDR3 is TGTGCCAGCTCACCACCGGGACTAGCGGGGGGAAAAGAGACCCAGTACTTC.